What follows are 27 T cell receptor beta chains derived from one specimen sequenced in a study of blood T cells in healthy people across ages. Next came a second PCR, run for about 7 to 12 cycles, which used a sample-barcoded 5' primer along with a J-beta primer mix. TCRdb re-called the 5' RACE reads with MiXCR, one entry per CDR3 protein. Of about 1,000,000 distinct CDR3 sequences detected, less than 50% appear once; the ten largest clones hold 15% to 20%. Sequenced: blood. These receptors were taken from a woman aged 55-75 years in good health.

This chain joins TRBV5-1 and TRBJ1-2; D call uncertain. Germline lookup yields CDR1 SGHRS and CDR2 YFSETQ. The CDR3 is 15 amino acids. Trimming removed 0 bases at V and 1 base at J, with 10 bases between. DNA of the CDR3: TGCGCCAGCAGCTTGGGGGATCAGAGTAACTATGGCTACACCTTC. Translated: CASSLGDQSNYGYTF.

This clonotype was counted between two and nine times. DNA of the CDR3: TGCGCCAGCAGGGACAGGGGGAGCTCCTACGAGCAGTACTTC. Protein product: CASRDRGSSYEQYF. The rearrangement joins TRBV10-2 to TRBJ2-7; 10 bases fit TRBD1. The CDR3 runs to 14 residues. Germline CDR1 WSHSY, CDR2 SAAADI. V lost 6 bases and J lost 0; bases outside the gene matches: 2.

The chain links TRBV9 to TRBJ2-5; TRBD2 might be the D (5 bases). CDR1 and CDR2 from the germline V gene are SGDLS and YYNGEE. The CDR3 consists of 14 residues. Trimming removed 0 bases at V and 5 bases at J, with 11 bases between. The chain's CDR3 is CASSVGGEQETQYF. CDR3 sequence (DNA): TGTGCCAGCAGCGTAGGGGGAGAGCAGGAGACCCAGTACTTC.

The CDR3 region has the DNA TGTGCCAGCAATCATCCCCCAGGACAGGGTTCGGCAGATACGCAGTATTTT. Translated: CASNHPPGQGSADTQYF. The V and J genes are TRBV9 and TRBJ2-3; 8 bases map to TRBD1. Germline trimming cut 6 bases from V and 4 bases from J; bases unmatched to any gene: 16. The CDR3 has 17 residues. The germline V gene encodes CDR1 SGDLS and CDR2 YYNGEE.

The chain combines TRBV5-1 with TRBJ1-2; 10 bases fit TRBD1. CDR3 length: 16 residues. Losses at the gene ends were 2 bases for V and 3 bases for J; bases not matched to a gene: 7. The germline CDR1 and CDR2 sequences are SGHRS and YFSETQ. CDR3 residues: CASSLRQGARDYGYTF. CDR3 bases: TGCGCCAGCAGCTTAAGACAGGGGGCTCGTGACTATGGCTACACCTTC.

This clonotype was observed a few times. The chain uses TRBV27 and TRBJ2-4; TRBD2 is a possible D gene (5 bases). From germline, CDR1 is MNHEY and CDR2 SMNVEV (reference sequence). The CDR3 runs 13 residues. V lost 10 bases and J 9 bases, leaving 19 bases between the germline ends. The CDR3 bases are TGTGCCACCAAACGGGGTCGAGAGCGCATTCAGTACTTC. Protein: CATKRGRERIQYF.

This clonotype was counted only a few times. The chain employs TRBV7-9 and TRBJ2-5, with D uncertain. CDR3 length equals 17 residues. Germline CDR1 is SEHNR and CDR2 is FQNEAQ (reference sequence). The V end was cut by 1 base, the J end by 2 bases, with 17 bases between. The CDR3 DNA follows: TGTGCCAGCAGCTTAGTCTCGTCGGCTTTCGGACAAGAGACCCAGTACTTC. This encodes CASSLVSSAFGQETQYF.

This clonotype has only a few counts. The chain joins TRBV12-3 or TRBV12-4 to TRBJ2-5; 7 positions agree with TRBD2. The CDR3 has 15 residues. V lost 4 bases and J lost 5; bases outside the gene matches: 10. Here the CDR3 DNA reads TGTGCCAGCAGTTCCGCGGGAGCTACTTTTGAGACCCAGTACTTC. Translating it yields CASSSAGATFETQYF.

This clonotype was detected only a few times. The rearrangement links TRBV20-1 to TRBJ2-3, with D hard to call. Germline values: CDR1 DFQATT, CDR2 SNEGSKA (reference sequence). This CDR3 has 15 amino acids. Trimming took off 8 bases at V and 2 bases at J, with 20 bases between the two ends. The CDR3 region has the DNA TGCAGTCCCAATCCGGGCAGAGAACTCACAGATACGCAGTATTTT. As protein: CSPNPGRELTDTQYF.

The sample holds a few counts of this clonotype. The chain is built from TRBV18 and TRBJ2-1; 8 nucleotides align to TRBD2. Germline values: CDR1 KGHSH, CDR2 LQKENI. The V segment lost 1 base and the J segment 5 bases; nucleotides outside the gene matches: 10. CDR3 size: 17 residues. CDR3 in DNA: TGTGCCAGCTCACCACTACTGGAGGGACTAGGGGACAATGAGCAGTTCTTC. Translation: CASSPLLEGLGDNEQFF.

This clonotype was observed a single time. The chain combines TRBV4-1 with TRBJ2-7, with 10 nucleotides matching TRBD1. Germline V gives CDR1 MGHRA, CDR2 YSYEKL. V dropped 2 bases and J dropped 1; count of bases not matched to a gene: 5. The CDR3 has 16 amino acids. CDR3 sequence: CASSQNPGQGSYEQYF. The CDR3 nucleotides read TGCGCCAGCAGCCAAAACCCGGGACAGGGGTCCTACGAGCAGTACTTC.

This clonotype appeared many times. The gene calls are TRBV12-3 or TRBV12-4 and TRBJ2-1; D gene ambiguous. There are 12 residues in the CDR3. Trimming cost V 6 bases and J 7 bases, with 10 bases left between them. The CDR3 loop is CASSLKGNEQFF. The CDR3 DNA reads as TGTGCCAGCAGCCTTAAAGGGAATGAGCAGTTCTTC.

The V gene is TRBV5-4, the J gene TRBJ2-5; the D is unclear. V lost 2 bases, J lost 5 bases, and 7 bases lay in between. The germline gives CDR1 SGHNT, CDR2 YYREEE (reference sequence). The CDR3 is 12 residues long. The CDR3 sequence: CASSFPLETQYF. In DNA, the CDR3 is TGTGCCAGCAGCTTCCCCTTGGAGACCCAGTACTTC.

In nucleotides, the CDR3 is TGTGCCAGCCGGAGTGGGGTGCGAGGAAACACCATATATTTT. Its translation is CASRSGVRGNTIYF. The chain has TRBV2 and TRBJ1-3; no definite D call. V lost 8 bases and J 4 bases, leaving 15 bases between the germline ends. Germline V gives CDR1 SNHLY, CDR2 FYNNEI. This CDR3 contains 14 residues. Full variable domain (outside the CDR3, taken from reference TRBV2 and TRBJ1-3): EPEVTQTPSHQVTQMGQEVILRCVPISNHLYFYWYRQILGQKVEFLVSFYNNEISEKSEIFDDQFSVERPDGSNFTLKIRSTKLEDSAMYFCASRSGVRGNTIYFGEGSWLTVV.

The J gene is TRBJ2-5, the V gene TRBV7-9, with D maybe TRBD2 (6 bases). The germline gives CDR1 SEHNR, CDR2 FQNEAQ (reference sequence). The CDR3 loop spans 13 amino acids. V was clipped by 8 bases and J by 11 bases, with 21 bases between them. Written as DNA, the CDR3 is TGTGCCAGCCGGGACCTAGCGTCCAATGAGCAGTACTTC. Its translation: CASRDLASNEQYF.

V and J are TRBV6-6 and TRBJ2-7; D is possibly TRBD2 (5 bases). Trimming took 5 bases from V and 7 from J, leaving 18 bases between them. CDR1 and CDR2 (germline): MNHNY, SVGAGI (reference sequence). This CDR3 comprises 14 residues. CDR3 in amino acids: CASSGSRAYNEQYF. The CDR3 DNA follows: TGTGCCAGCAGTGGGTCGAGGGCTTACAATGAGCAGTACTTC.

The chain uses TRBV20-1 and TRBJ2-7; D remains ambiguous. V was trimmed by 6 bases and J by 6 bases, leaving 12 bases between them. Germline CDR1 and CDR2: DFQATT and SNEGSKA (reference sequence). The CDR3 is 11 residues long. As DNA, the CDR3 is TGCAGTGCCTCGCGCCCCTCCGAGCAGTACTTC. Amino acid sequence: CSASRPSEQYF.

This clonotype was counted ten times or more. The chain joins TRBV12-3 or TRBV12-4 to TRBJ2-4; D is ambiguous. Trimming removed 5 bases at V and 9 bases at J, with 11 bases between. The CDR3 covers 12 residues. Here the CDR3 reads CASSPDKAIQYF. DNA for the CDR3: TGTGCCAGCAGTCCCGACAAGGCCATTCAGTACTTC.

This clonotype appeared a few times. The chain recombines TRBV5-1 with TRBJ2-5; TRBD2 aligns across 7 bases. The DNA end is a closer match to TRBJ2-7, so the J assignment may be wrong. CDR3 length equals 15 residues. Germline lookup yields CDR1 SGHRS and CDR2 YFSETQ. CDR3 residues: CASSHALGTNYEQYF. The CDR3 nucleotides read TGCGCCAGCAGCCATGCATTGGGGACTAACTACGAGCAGTACTTC.

This clonotype was seen only once. The chain links TRBV5-1 to TRBJ2-4, with no clear D. The CDR3 contains 18 residues. CDR1 is SGHRS and CDR2 is YFSETQ in the germline V gene. Trimming removed 4 bases from V and 0 bases from J, with 20 bases in between. CDR3 nucleotides: TGCGCCAGCAGCCCCACGGACCCTCAGGAAATAGCCAAAAACATTCAGTACTTC. Protein: CASSPTDPQEIAKNIQYF.

This rearrangement joins TRBV14 to TRBJ2-7; 10 nucleotides align to TRBD1. The germline gives CDR1 SGHDN, CDR2 FVKESK. The CDR3 length is 16 residues. After removal of 4 bases from V and 3 bases from J, the junction contained 9 bases not matched to a gene. The CDR3 sequence: CASSPRPGQGYYEQYF. In DNA, the CDR3 is TGTGCCAGCAGCCCGCGGCCGGGACAGGGGTACTACGAGCAGTACTTC.

The V and J genes are TRBV10-1 and TRBJ2-7, with a tentative D call TRBD2 (5 bases). The CDR3 is made up of 16 amino acids. Per the germline V gene, CDR1 is WNHNN and CDR2 is SYGVQD (reference sequence). V lost 4 bases to trimming and J lost 7 bases, with 23 bases between them. CDR3: CASSASERAGASEQYF. As DNA, the CDR3 is TGCGCCAGCAGTGCCTCAGAGAGGGCGGGTGCCTCGGAGCAGTACTTC.

This chain uses TRBV11-1 with TRBJ2-1; D is possibly TRBD1 or TRBD2 (7 bases each). There are 16 residues in the CDR3. Germline V gene data show CDR1 as SGHAT and CDR2 as FQDESV (reference sequence). V was cut by 9 bases and J by 0 bases, with 18 bases left in between. The CDR3 loop is CASWGRGPSSYNEQFF. In DNA, the CDR3 is TGTGCCAGTTGGGGGAGGGGGCCAAGCTCCTACAATGAGCAGTTCTTC.

The chain uses TRBV29-1 and TRBJ1-2; 7 bases fit TRBD1. In germline, CDR1 is SQVTM, CDR2 ANQGSEA. The CDR3 has 17 amino acids. The ends lost 4 bases at V and 0 bases at J; junction bases unmatched: 14. In nucleotides, the CDR3 is TGCAGCGTTGGTCCCTCCGGGACAGCAATAGCTAACTATGGCTACACCTTC. Its translation: CSVGPSGTAIANYGYTF. Variable domain in full (rest from reference TRBV29-1 and TRBJ1-2): SAVISQKPSRDICQRGTSLTIQCQVDSQVTMMFWYRQQPGQSLTLIATANQGSEATYESGFVIDKFPISRPNLTFSTLTVSNMSPEDSSIYLCSVGPSGTAIANYGYTFGSGTRLTVV.

The V call is TRBV28, the J call TRBJ2-1; D ambiguous. V shed 6 bases and J shed 9 bases, with 12 bases lying between them. This CDR3 is built from 12 residues. Germline V gene lookup returns CDR1 MDHEN and CDR2 SYDVKM. CDR3 in DNA: TGTGCCAGCAGATTAGGCTTTGCTGAGCAGTTCTTC. Its translation: CASRLGFAEQFF.

This clonotype was seen many times. The chain uses TRBV13 and TRBJ2-7, with D possibly being TRBD2 (6 bases). Trimming took off 5 bases at V and 1 base at J, with 15 bases between the two ends. The germline gives CDR1 PRHDT, CDR2 FYEKMQ (reference sequence). There are 15 residues in the CDR3. The CDR3: CASSPGTLPSYEQYF. CDR3 nucleotides: TGTGCCAGCAGCCCCGGGACTTTACCTTCCTACGAGCAGTACTTC.

In its sample, this clonotype was seen a few times. This rearrangement joins TRBV14 to TRBJ2-5; D remains ambiguous. This CDR3 region has 13 residues. Germline values: CDR1 SGHDN, CDR2 FVKESK. Between the trimmed V and J ends, which lost 4 bases and 3 bases, there was a span of 9 bases. The CDR3 DNA sequence: TGTGCCAGCAGCCCCCGTGTGGAAGAGACCCAGTACTTC. Encoded protein: CASSPRVEETQYF.